This entry concerns a single T cell receptor (beta chain). At least ten counts were recorded for this clonotype. Its antigen has not been determined. Base qualities were left out, and no much larger clone turns up one base away. This sample was included in a study of regulatory T cells in long-lasting Graves disease (dated by TCRdb to the early 2020s). For context, the study as a whole: Newly diagnosed Graves' disease patients had taken antithyroid drugs for less than 3 months. A total of about 35 samples underwent TCR sequencing, from roughly 13 patients with persistent Graves' disease and some 20 patients with newly diagnosed Graves' disease. Persistent Graves' disease patients were compared with newly diagnosed Graves' disease patients by peripheral blood TCR sequencing and RNA sequencing. The study was registered as a clinical trial and conducted in China. Broad study findings and their caveats: Only the TCR beta chain was sequenced and analyzed. Persistent disease showed preferential use of TRBV28, TRBJ1-2 and TRBJ2-5, whereas newly diagnosed disease favored TRBV20-1 and TRBJ2-1. Persistent patients shared more public clonotypes among themselves (fewer than 3,000) than newly diagnosed patients did (more than 950). Compared with newly diagnosed patients, patients with persistent Graves' disease had lower TCR Shannon entropy and fewer highly expanded clones, which suggests clonal expansion. The authors noted that the small sample size was a limitation that may lower accuracy. Peripheral blood alone was examined, since thyroid tissue, which constituted the primary lesion, could not be accessed.

Sample time point, as interpreted from the label and publication: newly diagnosed GD, antithyroid drugs for less than 3 months. For both TCR sequencing and RNA sequencing, RNA was extracted from PBMCs using TRIzol. The diagnosis of Graves' disease was made according to American Thyroid Association guidelines. Recruitment of patients was carried out at an endocrinology department in Xi'an, China. Each patient gave approximately 10 milliliters of peripheral blood, collected in an EDTA anticoagulant tube. Ficoll Paque Plus density gradient separation was used to isolate PBMCs, and no additional T cell sorting was done. An Agilent 2100 Bioanalyzer and agarose gel were used to check RNA quality, and a NanoDrop 2000 was used to measure RNA concentration. The CDR1 and CDR2 encoded by the germline V gene (reference sequence) are LGHDT and YNNKEL. The CDR3 measures 15 amino acids from cysteine to phenylalanine. Solely the CDR3 DNA is kept, with 45 bases framed from the first base. V sheds 4 bases and J sheds 4 bases, leaving 16 bases between their ends.

The library relied on multiplex PCR. TCRdb shows the sequencer as Illumina HiSeq 4000. CDR3 regions were amplified by Arm-PCR with iRepertoire HTBI primers to construct TCR beta libraries. Gel purification was performed on PCR products prior to sequencing. The paper's data handling went like this. Gene usage analysis of CDR3 amino acid clonotypes relied on the roughly 58 TRBV and 15 or so TRBJ segments identified across samples. COPE and FqMerger were used to merge filtered high-quality paired reads into contigs. Contigs were aligned with BLAST to IMGT TRBV, TRBD and TRBJ reference genes, and CDR3 was defined per IMGT. Any clonotype with a frequency above 0.1% was classified as a highly expanded clone. Repertoire diversity was measured by Shannon entropy, and V-J evenness by the Gini coefficient. A clonotype was considered public if more than one individual shared it. In-frame beta chains were kept once TCRdb had trimmed the public reads at Q25 with fastp and called clones with MiXCR. Records with the same CDR3 protein are collapsed into one entry carrying the most frequent genes and DNA. The V and J calls and clone size come from TCRdb's table, not from the authors' own analysis. The sample table holds about 220,000 distinct CDR3 sequences, of which approximately 18% were seen once. Jointly, the top ten make up about 12% of the sample.

The data also belong to a second study, concerning T cells in Graves' hyperthyroidism and ophthalmopathy. The second study's authors report: Stable Graves' hyperthyroidism was defined as no progression to ophthalmopathy during 18 months of follow-up. Hyperthyroidism patients were newly diagnosed, had a disease duration of under 2 months, and were aged 18 to 65 years. Exclusion was applied to patients with uncontrolled infections, other autoimmune diseases, pregnancy or lactation. Diagnoses relied on clinical symptoms, serum thyroxine and TRAb, thyroid ultrasound and orbital computed tomography. For the first round of RT-PCR on the TCR CDR3, the HTBI primer set was used together with the Qiagen OneStep RT-PCR kit. Most expanded thyroid clonotypes (frequency above 0.001) were also detected in blood, suggesting blood repertoires may reflect thyroid immune responses. A model built on a 13 V-J signature distinguished ophthalmopathy from stable hyperthyroidism, reaching about 88% sensitivity and approximately 81% specificity in cross-validation and 80%/75% in testing. During validation, the model predicted progression to ophthalmopathy a median of roughly 7.1 months ahead of onset, with around 70% sensitivity and 72% to 80% specificity. A discovery cohort of around 100 patients, 43 with Graves' ophthalmopathy and under 60 with stable Graves' hyperthyroidism, was used to find distinguishing TCR V-J signatures. Whether ophthalmopathy could be predicted prospectively was tested in an independent validation cohort made up of about 18 hyperthyroidism patients plus 17 patients who later progressed to ophthalmopathy. For training and testing, the 80 to 100 patients in the discovery cohort were randomly divided in a 7:3 ratio. The study also compared thyroid tissue and blood T-cell repertoires from more than five Graves' hyperthyroidism patients. Once sampling was done, hyperthyroidism patients were given methimazole at a starting dose of 30 mg daily, whereas ophthalmopathy patients were given high-dose intravenous methylprednisolone. Libraries were constructed in a second round of multiplex PCR, after which size selection and purification were carried out. The libraries were sequenced on an Illumina HiSeq2000 using paired-end 100 bp reads. SOAPnuke was used to process the raw data, throwing out any read that contained adapters or uncalled bases, had a mean Phred below 15, or lacked an exact constant-primer or identifier match. COPE v1.2.5 was used to merge high-quality paired reads, and clonotypes were defined as unique nucleotide sequences. MiTCR v1.1 was used to align clonotypes to the IMGT TRBV, TRBD and TRBJ reference segments. The analysis included only V-J combinations with a frequency above 0.0001, which together covered 99% to 99.2% of the repertoires. A TCS score was defined as the ratio of F50 (clonal expansion) to E x V (chaos), with BLOSUM62-based TCRdist applied between CDR3 peptides within each V-J. Welch's t-statistics and random forest reduced several hundred V-J features to 13, which were used in a naive Bayes classifier (R e1071). No statistical method was used to set the sample size in advance, and investigators knew the group allocation. According to the paper, TCR Vbeta CDR3 sequencing was carried out on more than 120 peripheral blood samples, which came from approximately 41 ophthalmopathy, under 85 hyperthyroidism and about 17 progressor patients.

The sample was peripheral blood mononuclear cells (PBMCs), taken at new diagnosis, from a patient treated with antithyroid drugs. The TCR originated in a woman aged 25 to 39 with Graves disease. Donor details come from another sample of the same person, matched by shared clones. Recombination connected TRBV3-1 to TRBJ1-1, with an unclear D gene assignment. This receptor carries the CDR3 CASSPYNSLSTEAFF. The bases are TGTGCCAGCAGCCCGTACAACAGTCTGAGCACTGAAGCTTTCTTT. Here the CDR3 is joined to the reference TRBV3-1 and TRBJ1-1 genes, and the full variable domain is: DTAVSQTPKYLVTQMGNDKSIKCEQNLGHDTMYWYKQDSKKFLKIMFSYNNKELIINETVPNRFSPKSPDKAHLNLHINSLELGDSAVYFCASSPYNSLSTEAFFGQGTRLTVV.